Listed below are T cell receptor beta chains from one sample, sequenced in a study of blood T cell repertoires in COVID-19. TCRdb's table, derived via immunoSEQ multiplex PCR, lists solely in-frame clones and lacks some. The sample holds about 170,000 clones, 85% to 90% seen once. The specimen sequenced was peripheral blood. Receptor source: a man between 45 and 60 years old with active or convalescent COVID-19. Each CDR3 is given with its conserved first and last residue. Each record gives: J gene, D gene, clone size, V gene, CDR3 DNA, CDR3 protein. A D gene is named only where the DNA matches it firmly. Clone size is not always given. Where it is, it says once, few, many or a class for expanded clones.

>TRBJ1-2|.|.|TRBV4-1
TGCGCCAGCAGCCAATCCGGGACAACTCTCAGCTACACCTTC
CASSQSGTTLSYTF
>TRBJ1-2|.|once|TRBV3-1/TRBV3-2
TGTGCCAGCAGCCAATCGAGCTATGGCTACACCTTC
CASSQSSYGYTF
>TRBJ1-4|.|once|TRBV10-3
TGTGCCACCTGGGCTGGGGCGTCTGAAAAACTGTTTTTT
CATWAGASEKLFF
>TRBJ2-5|.|once|TRBV2
TGTGCCAGCAGTGAGGGGATTAGCCGGCAAGGGGCCCAGTACTTC
CASSEGISRQGAQYF
>TRBJ2-5|.|.|TRBV3-1/TRBV3-2
TGTGCCAGCAGCCCCTCAGACAGGCCCCTTATAGAGACCCAGTACTTC
CASSPSDRPLIETQYF
>TRBJ2-4|.|.|TRBV18
TGTGCCAGCTCACAGCGGGCGCAGACAAAAAACATTCAGTACTTC
CASSQRAQTKNIQYF
>TRBJ1-2|TRBD1|.|TRBV6-1
TGTGCCAGCAGTGAAGTCGGCAGGGGGCCGTATGGCTACACCTTC
CASSEVGRGPYGYTF
>TRBJ2-5|.|.|TRBV3-1/TRBV3-2
TGTGCCAGCAGCCCTGAGGGCGGTTATTGGGAGACCCAGTACTTC
CASSPEGGYWETQYF
>TRBJ2-5|TRBD2|.|TRBV9
TGTGCCAGCAGCCCGGGACTAGCGGGGAACAACCAAGAGACCCAGTACTTC
CASSPGLAGNNQETQYF
>TRBJ2-3|TRBD1|.|TRBV19
TGTGCCAGTAGTAAGCAGGGACAGACTAACACAGATACGCAGTATTTT
CASSKQGQTNTDTQYF
>TRBJ1-6|.|.|TRBV28
TGTGCCAGCAGCGGGGGGAAGGGCGGCGTTTCACCCCTCCACTTT
CASSGGKGGVSPLHF
>TRBJ2-7|.|.|TRBV5-1
TGCGCCAGCAGCTTGGGGCAGGGGATCGCCTACGAGCAGTACTTC
CASSLGQGIAYEQYF
>TRBJ1-6|TRBD1|.|TRBV3-1/TRBV3-2
TGTGCCAGCAGCCAAGTACCTGCTCAGGGGGCTGGATCACCCCTCCACTTT
CASSQVPAQGAGSPLHF
>TRBJ2-1|TRBD2|few|TRBV7-3
TGTGCCAGCAGCTTAGGAGGGGGCGGGAGGGCCCGGAATGAGCAGTTCTTC
CASSLGGGGRARNEQFF
>TRBJ2-7|.|few|TRBV7-2
TGTGCCAGCAGCTTAGTTGCGGTTTCCTACGAGCAGTACTTC
CASSLVAVSYEQYF
>TRBJ2-1|TRBD1|.|TRBV5-5
TGTGCGGCTACTCCGGGACAGGGCCGGAATGAGCAGTTCTTC
CAATPGQGRNEQFF
>TRBJ1-6|.|.|TRBV5-1
TGCGCCAGCAGCGCCCGGACAGCCTCCTATAATTCACCCCTCCACTTT
CASSARTASYNSPLHF
>TRBJ2-3|.|once|TRBV7-2
TGTGCCAGCAGCTTAGTTTTTGGCGGGAGCACAGATACGCAGTATTTT
CASSLVFGGSTDTQYF
>TRBJ2-1|.|.|TRBV18
TGTGCCAGCTCGGCGGGACTCGACAATGAGCAGTTCTTC
CASSAGLDNEQFF
>TRBJ1-6|TRBD1|.|TRBV9
TGTGCCAGCAGCGTTCGGGACAGGGGGGGATCCTATAATTCACCCCTCCACTTT
CASSVRDRGGSYNSPLHF
>TRBJ2-1|TRBD2|once|TRBV27
TGTGCCAGCAGTTCACAAGCCGGGACTAGTACTAATGAGCAGTTCTTC
CASSSQAGTSTNEQFF
>TRBJ2-2|TRBD2|.|TRBV7-8
TGTGCCAGCAGTTCTCCTAGCGGGAGGGCCGTGGGCACCGGGGAGCTGTTTTTT
CASSSPSGRAVGTGELFF
>TRBJ1-2|TRBD1|.|TRBV27
TGTGCCAGCAGTTCCCCGGGACAGGGGTTCTATGGCTACACCTTC
CASSSPGQGFYGYTF
>TRBJ2-5|.|.|TRBV20-1
TGCAGTGCTAGAGCGGGGGAGACCCAGTACTTC
CSARAGETQYF
>TRBJ2-3|.|.|TRBV24-1
TGTGCCACCAGTGATTTGAAGGCCAGGGCTAGGACAGATACGCAGTATTTT
CATSDLKARARTDTQYF
>TRBJ2-4|.|.|TRBV5-1
TGCGCCAGCAGCTCCCCCGAGAGGGCCAAAAACATTCAGTACTTC
CASSSPERAKNIQYF
>TRBJ2-1|.|.|TRBV27
TGTGCCACCCACAGGGGGGGTTGGAATGAGCAGTTCTTC
CATHRGGWNEQFF
>TRBJ1-3|.|.|TRBV4-1
TGCGCCAGCAGCACCCGAGCAGGGGCTGGAAACACCATATATTTT
CASSTRAGAGNTIYF
>TRBJ1-1|.|.|TRBV29-1
TGCAGCGCCCCAGTGAACAGTGAAGCTTTCTTT
CSAPVNSEAFF
>TRBJ1-5|.|.|TRBV5-1
TGCGCCAGCAGCTCCCCCGGGGGGGATAGCAATCAGCCCCAGCATTTT
CASSSPGGDSNQPQHF
>TRBJ1-2|.|.|TRBV18
TGTGCCAGCTCACCCGGCCGCGGCTATGGCTACACCTTC
CASSPGRGYGYTF
>TRBJ2-7|TRBD2|once|TRBV5-1
TGCGCCAGCAGCCAGGGACTACCAACCTACGAGCAGTACTTC
CASSQGLPTYEQYF
>TRBJ1-1|TRBD1|.|TRBV4-2
TGTGCCAGCAGATCAGGGGCAGGGGGCTTTACTGAAGCTTTCTTT
CASRSGAGGFTEAFF
>TRBJ1-6|TRBD1|.|TRBV2
TGTGCCAGCAGTGGAGGACAGGGTGGATCCCGCTCCTATAATTCACCCCTCCACTTT
CASSGGQGGSRSYNSPLHF
>TRBJ2-2|.|.|TRBV18
TGTGCCAGCTCACCAGGCTTTACCGGGACCGGGGAGCTGTTTTTT
CASSPGFTGTGELFF
>TRBJ1-4|.|.|TRBV29-1
TGCAGCGTTGCGGAAAGCGGGAACCTTGAAAAACTGTTTTTT
CSVAESGNLEKLFF
>TRBJ2-1|.|.|TRBV6-1
TGTGCCAGCAGTAGAGACTCCTACAATGAGCAGTTCTTC
CASSRDSYNEQFF
>TRBJ1-5|.|.|TRBV2
TGTGCCAGCAGTCGGACACCATATAGCAATCAGCCCCAGCATTTT
CASSRTPYSNQPQHF
>TRBJ1-5|TRBD1|.|TRBV19
TGTGCCAGTAGTATCGGAAGGACAGGAGGACAGCCCCAGCATTTT
CASSIGRTGGQPQHF
>TRBJ1-5|.|few|TRBV5-6
TGTGCCAGCAGCTTCAGAAGTAGCAATCAGCCCCAGCATTTT
CASSFRSSNQPQHF
>TRBJ1-5|TRBD1|.|TRBV27
TGTGCCAGCAGTCTCCCAACAGGGGATCAGCCCCAGCATTTT
CASSLPTGDQPQHF
>TRBJ2-4|.|.|TRBV5-6
TGTGCCAGCAGCCTCTTACTTGGGGACTCCAGGGACATTCAGTACTTC
CASSLLLGDSRDIQYF
>TRBJ2-1|.|.|TRBV5-8
TGTGCCAGCAGCTTGTGGGCTCGCGAGCAGTTCTTC
CASSLWAREQFF
>TRBJ2-7|.|.|TRBV24-1
TGTGCCACCAGTGAAACAGGGTACTCCGGGCAGTACTTC
CATSETGYSGQYF
>TRBJ1-2|.|.|TRBV6-5
TGTGCCAGCAGTCCGGGACATTCCAACTATGGCTACACCTTC
CASSPGHSNYGYTF
>TRBJ1-1|.|.|TRBV7-9
TGTGCCAGCAGCGCGGGTCGGACTGAAGCTTTCTTT
CASSAGRTEAFF